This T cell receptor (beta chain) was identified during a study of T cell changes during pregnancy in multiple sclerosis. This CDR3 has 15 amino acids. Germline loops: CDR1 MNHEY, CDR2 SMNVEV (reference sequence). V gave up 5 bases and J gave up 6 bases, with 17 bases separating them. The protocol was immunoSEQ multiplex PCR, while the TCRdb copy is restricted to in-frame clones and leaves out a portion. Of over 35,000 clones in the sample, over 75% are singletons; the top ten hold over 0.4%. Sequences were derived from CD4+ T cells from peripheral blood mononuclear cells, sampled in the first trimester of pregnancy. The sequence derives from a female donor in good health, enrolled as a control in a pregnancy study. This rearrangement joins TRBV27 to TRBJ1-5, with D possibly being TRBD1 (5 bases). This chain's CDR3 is CASSPSRLGGQPQHF. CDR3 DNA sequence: TGTGCCAGCAGTCCCTCGCGGCTCGGGGGTCAGCCCCAGCATTTT.